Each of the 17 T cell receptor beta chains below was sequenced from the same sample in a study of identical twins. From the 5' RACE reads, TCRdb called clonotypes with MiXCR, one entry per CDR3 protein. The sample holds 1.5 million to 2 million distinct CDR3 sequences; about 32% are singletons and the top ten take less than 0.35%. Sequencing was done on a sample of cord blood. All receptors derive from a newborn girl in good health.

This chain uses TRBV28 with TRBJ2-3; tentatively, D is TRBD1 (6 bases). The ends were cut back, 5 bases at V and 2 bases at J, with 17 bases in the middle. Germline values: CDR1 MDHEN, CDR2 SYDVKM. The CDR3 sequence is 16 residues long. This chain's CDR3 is CASSPPGQLTTDTQYF. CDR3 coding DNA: TGTGCCAGCAGTCCGCCGGGACAACTTACCACAGATACGCAGTATTTT.

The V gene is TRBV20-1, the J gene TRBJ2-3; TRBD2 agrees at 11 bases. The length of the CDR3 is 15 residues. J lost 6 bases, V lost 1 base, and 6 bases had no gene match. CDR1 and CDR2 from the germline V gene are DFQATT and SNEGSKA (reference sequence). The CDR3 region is CSARGFSGRVDTQYF. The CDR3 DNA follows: TGCAGTGCTAGAGGCTTTAGCGGGAGGGTGGATACGCAGTATTTT.

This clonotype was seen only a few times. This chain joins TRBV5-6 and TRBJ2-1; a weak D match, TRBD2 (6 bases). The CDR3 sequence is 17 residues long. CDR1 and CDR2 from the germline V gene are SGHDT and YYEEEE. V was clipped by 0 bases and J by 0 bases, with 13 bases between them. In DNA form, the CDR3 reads TGTGCCAGCAGCTTGGTCCCCCGGGACTTCTCCTACAATGAGCAGTTCTTC. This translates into CASSLVPRDFSYNEQFF.

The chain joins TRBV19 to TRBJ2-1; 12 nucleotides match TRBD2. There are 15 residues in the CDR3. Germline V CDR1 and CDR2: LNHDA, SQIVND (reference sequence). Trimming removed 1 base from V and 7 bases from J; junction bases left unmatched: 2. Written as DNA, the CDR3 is TGTGCCAGTAGTATAGGGACTAGCGGGAAAAATGAGCAGTTCTTC. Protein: CASSIGTSGKNEQFF.

The CDR3 here is CASSLAGTLQETQYF. DNA of the CDR3: TGTGCCAGCAGCTTAGCCGGGACGTTACAAGAGACCCAGTACTTC. J is TRBJ2-5 and V is TRBV7-2; TRBD1 or TRBD2 may be the D gene (5 bases each). Looked up from germline, CDR1 is SGHTA and CDR2 is FQGNSA. With 0 bases removed from V and 2 bases from J, the gap between germline ends came to 10 bases. This CDR3 has 15 amino acids. The full variable domain, in which reference TRBV7-2 and TRBJ2-5 provide the parts outside the CDR3, is GAGVSQSPSNKVTEKGKDVELRCDPISGHTALYWYRQSLGQGLEFLIYFQGNSAPDKSGLPSDRFSAERTGGSVSTLTIQRTQQEDSAVYLCASSLAGTLQETQYFGPGTRLLVL.

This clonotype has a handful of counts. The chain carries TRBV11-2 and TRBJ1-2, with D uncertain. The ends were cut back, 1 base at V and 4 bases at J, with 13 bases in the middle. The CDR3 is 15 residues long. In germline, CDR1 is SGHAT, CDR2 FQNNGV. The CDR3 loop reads CASSLGVPPLYGYTF. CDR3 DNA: TGTGCCAGCAGCTTAGGAGTCCCACCCCTCTATGGCTACACCTTC.

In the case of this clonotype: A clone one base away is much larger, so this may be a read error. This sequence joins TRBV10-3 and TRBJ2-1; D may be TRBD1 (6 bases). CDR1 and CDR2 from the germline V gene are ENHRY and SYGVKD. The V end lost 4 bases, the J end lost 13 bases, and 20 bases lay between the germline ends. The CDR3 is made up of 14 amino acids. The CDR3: CAISAQQGRQTQFF. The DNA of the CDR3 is TGTGCCATCAGTGCCCAACAGGGCCGGCAGACCCAGTTCTTC.

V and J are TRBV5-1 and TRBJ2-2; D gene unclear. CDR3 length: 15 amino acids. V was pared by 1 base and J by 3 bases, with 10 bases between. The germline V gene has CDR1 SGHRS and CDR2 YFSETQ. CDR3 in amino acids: CASSLWLLDTGELFF. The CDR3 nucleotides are TGCGCCAGCAGCTTGTGGTTACTGGACACCGGGGAGCTGTTTTTT.

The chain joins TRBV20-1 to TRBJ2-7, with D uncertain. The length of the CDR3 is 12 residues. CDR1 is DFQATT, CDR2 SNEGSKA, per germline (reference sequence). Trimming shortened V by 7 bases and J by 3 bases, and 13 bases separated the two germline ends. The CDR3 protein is CSVPTPIYEQYF. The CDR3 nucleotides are TGCAGTGTGCCGACACCCATCTACGAGCAGTACTTC.

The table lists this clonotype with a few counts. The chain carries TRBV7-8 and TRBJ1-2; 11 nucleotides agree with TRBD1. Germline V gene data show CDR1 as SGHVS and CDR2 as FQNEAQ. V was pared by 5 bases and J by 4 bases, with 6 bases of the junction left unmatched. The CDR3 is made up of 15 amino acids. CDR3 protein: CASSPGQGVVYGYTF. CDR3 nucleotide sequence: TGTGCCAGCAGCCCGGGACAGGGGGTGGTCTATGGCTACACCTTC. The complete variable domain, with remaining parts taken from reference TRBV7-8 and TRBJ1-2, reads GAGVSQSPRYKVAKRGQDVALRCDPISGHVSLFWYQQALGQGPEFLTYFQNEAQLDKSGLPSDRFFAERPEGSVSTLKIQRTQQEDSAVYLCASSPGQGVVYGYTFGSGTRLTVV.

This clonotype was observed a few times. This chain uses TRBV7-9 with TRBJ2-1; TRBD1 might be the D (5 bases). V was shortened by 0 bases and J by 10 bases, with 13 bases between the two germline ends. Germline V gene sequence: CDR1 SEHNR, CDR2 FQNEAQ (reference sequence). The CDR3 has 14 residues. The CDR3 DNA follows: TGTGCCAGCAGCTTAGCTACTCAGGGCCGCGAGCAGTTCTTC. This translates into CASSLATQGREQFF.

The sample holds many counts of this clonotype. In DNA form, the CDR3 reads TGTGCCAGCAGCCAAGAGGGGGCCAGCTCCTACGAGCAGTACTTC. It is translated as CASSQEGASSYEQYF. The rearrangement uses TRBV14 and TRBJ2-7, with D possibly matching TRBD1 (6 bases). The CDR3 has 15 residues. The V and J ends lost 0 bases and 0 bases respectively, with 9 bases between them. Germline CDR1 and CDR2: SGHDN and FVKESK.

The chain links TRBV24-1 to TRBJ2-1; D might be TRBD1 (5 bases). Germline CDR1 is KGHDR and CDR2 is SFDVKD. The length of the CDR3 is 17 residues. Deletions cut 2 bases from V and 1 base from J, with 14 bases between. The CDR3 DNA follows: TGTGCCACCAGTGATTCACAGTCCCCAGGGTCCTACAATGAGCAGTTCTTC. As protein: CATSDSQSPGSYNEQFF.

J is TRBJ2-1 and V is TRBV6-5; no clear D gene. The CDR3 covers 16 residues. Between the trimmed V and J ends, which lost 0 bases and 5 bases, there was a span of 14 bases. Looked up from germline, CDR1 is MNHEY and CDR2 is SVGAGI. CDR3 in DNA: TGTGCCAGCAGTTACTCGATTGCCGGTTGGGACAATGAGCAGTTCTTC. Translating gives CASSYSIAGWDNEQFF.

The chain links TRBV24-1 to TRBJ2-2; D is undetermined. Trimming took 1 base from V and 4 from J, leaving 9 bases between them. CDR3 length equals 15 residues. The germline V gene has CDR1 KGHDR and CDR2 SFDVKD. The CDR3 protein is CATSDFSRATGELFF. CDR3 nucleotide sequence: TGTGCCACCAGTGATTTTAGCCGGGCCACCGGGGAGCTGTTTTTT.

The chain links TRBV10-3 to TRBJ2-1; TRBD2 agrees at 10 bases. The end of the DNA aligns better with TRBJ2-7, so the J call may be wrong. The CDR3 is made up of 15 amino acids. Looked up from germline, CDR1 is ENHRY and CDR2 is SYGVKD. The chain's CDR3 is CAISESTSGYNEQYF. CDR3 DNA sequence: TGTGCCATCAGTGAGTCGACTAGCGGGTACAATGAGCAGTACTTC.

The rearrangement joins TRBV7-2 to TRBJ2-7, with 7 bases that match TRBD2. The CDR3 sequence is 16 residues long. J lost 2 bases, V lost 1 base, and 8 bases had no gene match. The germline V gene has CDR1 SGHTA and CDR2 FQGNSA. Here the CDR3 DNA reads TGTGCCAGCAGCTTAGTTGTTCTAGCGGCCACCTACGAGCAGTACTTC. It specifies CASSLVVLAATYEQYF.